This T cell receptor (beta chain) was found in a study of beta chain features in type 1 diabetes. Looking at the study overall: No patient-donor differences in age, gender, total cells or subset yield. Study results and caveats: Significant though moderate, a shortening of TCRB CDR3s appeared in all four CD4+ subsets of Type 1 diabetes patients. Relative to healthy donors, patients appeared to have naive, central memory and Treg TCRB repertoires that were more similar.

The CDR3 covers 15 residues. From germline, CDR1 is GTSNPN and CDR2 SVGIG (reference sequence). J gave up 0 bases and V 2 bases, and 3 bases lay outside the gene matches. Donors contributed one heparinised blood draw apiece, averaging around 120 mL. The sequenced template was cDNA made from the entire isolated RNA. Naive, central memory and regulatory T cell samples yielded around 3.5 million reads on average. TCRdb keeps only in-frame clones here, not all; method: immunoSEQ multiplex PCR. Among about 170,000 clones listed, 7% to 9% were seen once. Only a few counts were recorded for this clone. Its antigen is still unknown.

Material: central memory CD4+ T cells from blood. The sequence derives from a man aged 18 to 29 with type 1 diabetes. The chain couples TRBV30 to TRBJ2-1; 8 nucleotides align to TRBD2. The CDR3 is CAWSRGGPSYNEQFF. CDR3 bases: TGTGCCTGGAGTCGGGGGGGGCCCTCCTACAATGAGCAGTTCTTC.